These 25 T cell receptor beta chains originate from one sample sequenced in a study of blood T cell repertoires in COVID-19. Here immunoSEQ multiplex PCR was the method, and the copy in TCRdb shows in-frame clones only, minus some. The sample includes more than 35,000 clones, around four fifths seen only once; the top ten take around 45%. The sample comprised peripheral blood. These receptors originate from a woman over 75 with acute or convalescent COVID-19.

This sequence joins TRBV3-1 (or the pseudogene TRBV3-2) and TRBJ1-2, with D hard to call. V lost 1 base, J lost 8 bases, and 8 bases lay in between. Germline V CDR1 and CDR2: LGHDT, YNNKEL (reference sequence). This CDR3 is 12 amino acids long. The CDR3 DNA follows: TGTGCCAGCAGCCAAGGGATGAGGGGCTACACCTTC. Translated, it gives CASSQGMRGYTF.

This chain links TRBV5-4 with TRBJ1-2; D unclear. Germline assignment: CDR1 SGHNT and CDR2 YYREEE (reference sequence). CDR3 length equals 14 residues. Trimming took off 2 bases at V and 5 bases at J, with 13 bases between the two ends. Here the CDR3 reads CASSLPGFGYGYTF. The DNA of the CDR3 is TGTGCCAGCAGCTTACCGGGGTTCGGATATGGCTACACCTTC.

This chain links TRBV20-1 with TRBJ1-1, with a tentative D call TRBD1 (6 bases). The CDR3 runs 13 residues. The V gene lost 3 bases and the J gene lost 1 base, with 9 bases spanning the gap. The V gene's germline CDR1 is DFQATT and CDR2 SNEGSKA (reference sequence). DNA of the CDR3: TGCAGTGCTAGTCTGACAGGGAACACTGAAGCTTTCTTT. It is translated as CSASLTGNTEAFF.

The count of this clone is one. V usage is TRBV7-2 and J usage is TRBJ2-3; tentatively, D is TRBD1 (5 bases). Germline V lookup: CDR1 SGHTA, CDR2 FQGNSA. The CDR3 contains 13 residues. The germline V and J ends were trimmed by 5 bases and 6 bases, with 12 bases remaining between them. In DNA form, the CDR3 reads TGTGCCAGCAGCCCCCGGACATACGATACGCAGTATTTT. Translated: CASSPRTYDTQYF.

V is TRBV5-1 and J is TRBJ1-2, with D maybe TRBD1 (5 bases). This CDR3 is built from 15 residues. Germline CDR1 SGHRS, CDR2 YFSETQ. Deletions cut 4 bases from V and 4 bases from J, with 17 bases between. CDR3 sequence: CASSPGGGQPYGYTF. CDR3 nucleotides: TGCGCCAGCAGCCCCGGGGGTGGGCAGCCCTATGGCTACACCTTC.

The CDR3 is CASSEFEAGNNEQFF. CDR3 DNA: TGCGCCAGCAGTGAGTTCGAAGCGGGGAACAATGAGCAGTTCTTC. V is TRBV10-1 and J is TRBJ2-1, with 7 nucleotides matching TRBD2. The germline CDR1 and CDR2 sequences are WNHNN and SYGVQD (reference sequence). The CDR3 is made up of 15 amino acids. Unmatched junction bases numbered 5, after V lost 1 base and J lost 5 bases.

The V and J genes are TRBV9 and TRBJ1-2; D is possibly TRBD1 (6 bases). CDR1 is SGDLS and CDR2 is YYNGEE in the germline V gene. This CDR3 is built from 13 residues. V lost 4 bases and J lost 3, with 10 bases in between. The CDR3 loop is CASSPGGHYGYTF. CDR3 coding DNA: TGTGCCAGCAGCCCCGGGGGGCACTATGGCTACACCTTC.

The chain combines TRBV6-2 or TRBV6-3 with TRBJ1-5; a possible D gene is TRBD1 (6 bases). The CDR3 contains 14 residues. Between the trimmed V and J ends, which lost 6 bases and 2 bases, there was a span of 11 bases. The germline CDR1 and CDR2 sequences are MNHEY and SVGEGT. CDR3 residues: CASSVRTGNQPQHF. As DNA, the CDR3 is TGTGCCAGCAGCGTCAGGACAGGCAATCAGCCCCAGCATTTT.

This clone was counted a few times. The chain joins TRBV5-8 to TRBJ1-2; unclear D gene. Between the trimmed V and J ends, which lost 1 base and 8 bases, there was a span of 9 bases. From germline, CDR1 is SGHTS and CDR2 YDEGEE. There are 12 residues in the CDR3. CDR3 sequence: CASSLNGRGYTF. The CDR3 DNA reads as TGTGCCAGCAGCTTGAACGGGAGAGGCTACACCTTC. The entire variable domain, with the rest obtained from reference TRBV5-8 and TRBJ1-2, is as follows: EAGVTQSPTHLIKTRGQQATLRCSPISGHTSVYWYQQALGLGLQFLLWYDEGEERNRGNFPPRFSGRQFPNYSSELNVNALELEDSALYLCASSLNGRGYTFGSGTRLTVV.

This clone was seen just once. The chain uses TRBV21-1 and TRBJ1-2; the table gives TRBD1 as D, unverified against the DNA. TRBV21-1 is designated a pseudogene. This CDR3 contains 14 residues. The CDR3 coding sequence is TGTGCCAGTCCCGGGACAGGGATAAACTATGGCTACACCTTC. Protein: CASPGTGINYGYTF.

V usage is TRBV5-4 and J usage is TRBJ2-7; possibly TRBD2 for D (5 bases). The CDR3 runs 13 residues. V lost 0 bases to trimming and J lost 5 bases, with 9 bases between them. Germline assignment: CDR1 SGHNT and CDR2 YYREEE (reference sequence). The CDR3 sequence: CASSLELANEQYF. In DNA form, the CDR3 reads TGTGCCAGCAGCTTGGAGCTAGCTAACGAGCAGTACTTC.

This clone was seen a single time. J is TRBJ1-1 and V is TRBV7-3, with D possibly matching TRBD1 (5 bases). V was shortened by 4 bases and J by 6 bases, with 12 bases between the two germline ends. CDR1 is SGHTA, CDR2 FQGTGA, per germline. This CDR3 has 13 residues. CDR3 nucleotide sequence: TGTGCCAGCAGCTCCCGACAGCACTCTGAAGCTTTCTTT. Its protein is CASSSRQHSEAFF.

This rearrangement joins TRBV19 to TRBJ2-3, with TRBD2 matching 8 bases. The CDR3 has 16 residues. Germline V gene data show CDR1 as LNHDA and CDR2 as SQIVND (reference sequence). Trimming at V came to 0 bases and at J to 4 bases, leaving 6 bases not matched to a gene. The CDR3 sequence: CASSIDSGGASDTQYF. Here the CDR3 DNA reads TGTGCCAGTAGTATAGATTCCGGGGGGGCCTCAGATACGCAGTATTTT.

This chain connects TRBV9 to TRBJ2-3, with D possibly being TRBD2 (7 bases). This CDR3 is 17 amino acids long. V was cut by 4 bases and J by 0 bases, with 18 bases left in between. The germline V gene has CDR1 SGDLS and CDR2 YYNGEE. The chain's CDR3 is CASSPHKRDTSTDTQYF. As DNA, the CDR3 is TGTGCCAGCAGCCCCCATAAGCGGGACACTAGCACAGATACGCAGTATTTT.

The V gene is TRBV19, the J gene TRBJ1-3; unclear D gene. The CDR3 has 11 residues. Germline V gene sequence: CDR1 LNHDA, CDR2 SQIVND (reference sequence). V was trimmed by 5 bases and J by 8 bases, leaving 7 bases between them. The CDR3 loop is CASSVQDTIYF. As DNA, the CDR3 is TGTGCCAGTAGTGTACAAGACACCATATATTTT.

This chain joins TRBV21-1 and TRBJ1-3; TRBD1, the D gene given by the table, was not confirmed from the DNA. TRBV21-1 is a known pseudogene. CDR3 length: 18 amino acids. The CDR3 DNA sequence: TGTGCCAGCAGCATCGTGGACAATTTTCCTCTCTCTGGAAACACCATATATTTT. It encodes CASSIVDNFPLSGNTIYF.

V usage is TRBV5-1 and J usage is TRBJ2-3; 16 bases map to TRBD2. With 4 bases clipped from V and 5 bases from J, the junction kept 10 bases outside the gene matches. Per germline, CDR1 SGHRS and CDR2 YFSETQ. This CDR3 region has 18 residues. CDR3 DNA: TGCGCCAGCAGCCCAACCGGGACTAGCGGGGGGGCGGGAGATACGCAGTATTTT. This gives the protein CASSPTGTSGGAGDTQYF.

The CDR3 loop reads CASSLGSLYYEQYF. CDR3 DNA sequence: TGTGCCAGCAGTTTAGGTAGCCTCTACTACGAGCAGTACTTC. The chain carries TRBV28 and TRBJ2-7; D gene uncertain. CDR3 length: 14 amino acids. Germline V lookup: CDR1 MDHEN, CDR2 SYDVKM. Deletions cut 2 bases from V and 3 bases from J, with 11 bases between. The full variable domain, completed using reference TRBV28 and TRBJ2-7, is DVKVTQSSRYLVKRTGEKVFLECVQDMDHENMFWYRQDPGLGLRLIYFSYDVKMKEKGDIPEGYSVSREKKERFSLILESASTNQTSMYLCASSLGSLYYEQYFGPGTRLTVT.

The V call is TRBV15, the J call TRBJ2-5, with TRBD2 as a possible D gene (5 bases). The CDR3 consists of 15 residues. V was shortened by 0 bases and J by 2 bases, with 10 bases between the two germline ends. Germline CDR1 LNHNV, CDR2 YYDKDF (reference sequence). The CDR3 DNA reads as TGTGCCACCAGCAGAGATCTGGGAGATCAAGAGACCCAGTACTTC. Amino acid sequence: CATSRDLGDQETQYF.

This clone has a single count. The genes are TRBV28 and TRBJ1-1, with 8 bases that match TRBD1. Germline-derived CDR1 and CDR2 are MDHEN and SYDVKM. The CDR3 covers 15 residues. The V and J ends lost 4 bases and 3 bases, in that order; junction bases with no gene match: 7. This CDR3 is CASSSQGAADTEAFF. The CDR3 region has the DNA TGTGCCAGCAGTTCCCAGGGGGCTGCCGACACTGAAGCTTTCTTT.

CDR3 region: CASSGALSTDTQYF. CDR3 in DNA: TGTGCCAGCAGTGGGGCCCTTAGCACAGATACGCAGTATTTT. This rearrangement joins TRBV7-9 to TRBJ2-3; the D gene is possibly TRBD1 (5 bases). This CDR3 spans 14 amino acids. Germline CDR1 reads SEHNR; CDR2 reads FQNEAQ (reference sequence). Trimming took 6 bases from V and 0 from J, leaving 10 bases between them.

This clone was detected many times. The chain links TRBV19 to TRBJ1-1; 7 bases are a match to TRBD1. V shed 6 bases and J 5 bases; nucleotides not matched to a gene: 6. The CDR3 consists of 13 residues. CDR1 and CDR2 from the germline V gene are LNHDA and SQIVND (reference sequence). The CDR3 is CASRGQGGTEAFF. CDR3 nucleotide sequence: TGTGCCAGTAGGGGGCAGGGGGGAACTGAAGCTTTCTTT.

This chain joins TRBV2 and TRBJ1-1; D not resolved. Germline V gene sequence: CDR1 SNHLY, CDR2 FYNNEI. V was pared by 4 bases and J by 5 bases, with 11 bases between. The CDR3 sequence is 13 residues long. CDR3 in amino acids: CASSGVARTEAFF. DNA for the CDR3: TGTGCCAGCAGTGGTGTAGCGAGGACTGAAGCTTTCTTT.

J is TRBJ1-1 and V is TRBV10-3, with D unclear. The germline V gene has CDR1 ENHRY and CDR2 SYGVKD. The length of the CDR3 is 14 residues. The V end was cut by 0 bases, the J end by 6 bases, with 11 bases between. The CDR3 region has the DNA TGTGCCATCAGTGAGTCCCGGGAGGACCCTGAAGCTTTCTTT. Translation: CAISESREDPEAFF.

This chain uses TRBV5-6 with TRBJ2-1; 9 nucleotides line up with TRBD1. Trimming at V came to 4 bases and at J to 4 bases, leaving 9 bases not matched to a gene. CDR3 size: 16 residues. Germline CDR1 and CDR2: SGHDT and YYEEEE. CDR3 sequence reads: CASSLTTGGAYNEQFF. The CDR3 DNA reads TGTGCCAGCAGCCTAACGACAGGGGGAGCATACAATGAGCAGTTCTTC.